This T cell receptor beta chain was sequenced in a study of shared clonotypes between healthy human individuals. Study details: The plates for each donor numbered three CD4 naive, three CD4 memory, two CD8 naive and one CD8 memory.

In the naive CD8 group, cells lacked CD45RO and were positively selected for CCR7, so terminally differentiated effector memory CD45RA+ cells were left out. Notes on this clone: As yet, its antigen is unknown. Other DNA sequences within the sample encode an identical CDR3.

V was clipped by 4 bases and J by 3 bases, with 10 bases between them. The CDR3 is made up of 13 amino acids. Germline V gene sequence: CDR1 PRHDT, CDR2 FYEKMQ (reference sequence). Study observations and caveats: Rarefaction showed that sequencing of sorted subsets was incomplete (despite large depth).

The table came from immunoSEQ multiplex PCR; TCRdb's copy has only in-frame clones and leaves some out. The sample has around 1.9 million clones, about 93% seen once. The specimen was naive CD8+ T cells from PBMCs. This receptor was taken from a man between 18 and 35 years old in good health. Some clones in this sample may be carry-over from other donors' samples. This chain links TRBV13 with TRBJ2-7, with D maybe TRBD1 (6 bases). The CDR3, as DNA: TGTGCCAGCAGCTCTACAGGGTTCTACGAGCAGTACTTC. It codes for CASSSTGFYEQYF.